This is a list of T cell receptor beta chains from one sample in a study of human T cells and chemical hapten exposure. TCRdb used MiXCR to reprocess the RACE reads, holding one entry per CDR3 protein. The sample yields around 110,000 distinct CDR3 sequences, 12% seen once. The material sequenced was whole blood, taken in connection with sensitization to the hapten diphenylcyclopropenone (DPC). The source of these receptors is a woman aged 45-65 years with alopecia areata. Some clones in this sample may be carry-over from other donors' samples. The conserved cysteine and the conserved F or W are not part of the CDR3 here. D genes are given only for firm matches.

V gene: TRBV24-1
D gene: TRBD1
CDR3 protein: ATSEPGTGDNNEQF

V gene: TRBV14
D gene: -
CDR3 protein: ASSPTRRTEAF

V gene: TRBV12-3/TRBV12-4
D gene: -
CDR3 protein: ASSLAGGDTQY

V gene: TRBV7-9
D gene: TRBD1
CDR3 protein: ASSPPGQGYEQY

V gene: TRBV3-1
D gene: -
CDR3 protein: ASSQSDYEQY

V gene: TRBV28
D gene: TRBD1
CDR3 protein: ASSSGQGANQPQH

V gene: TRBV29-1
D gene: -
CDR3 protein: SVELMAEAF

V gene: TRBV19
D gene: TRBD2
CDR3 protein: ASTKAGVISYEQY

V gene: TRBV29-1
D gene: -
CDR3 protein: SGMLGQVDTQY

V gene: TRBV7-9
D gene: -
CDR3 protein: ASSRPTGQATNEKLF

V gene: TRBV18
D gene: -
CDR3 protein: ASSPTLSSYNEQF

V gene: TRBV28
D gene: -
CDR3 protein: ASSFRAASTYEQY

V gene: TRBV7-2
D gene: -
CDR3 protein: ASSFNRGYEQY

V gene: TRBV12-3/TRBV12-4
D gene: -
CDR3 protein: ASSLLMGADTEAF

V gene: TRBV28
D gene: TRBD2
CDR3 protein: ASSFQRGGYVTQY

V gene: TRBV12-3/TRBV12-4
D gene: TRBD1
CDR3 protein: ASKPGQGTYEQY

V gene: TRBV7-4
D gene: -
CDR3 protein: ASSWSRGMNTEAF

V gene: TRBV4-3
D gene: TRBD1
CDR3 protein: ASSSGGLNTEAF

V gene: TRBV10-2
D gene: TRBD2
CDR3 protein: ASSSSGGKYNEQF

V gene: TRBV7-6
D gene: -
CDR3 protein: ASSPGVANTGEPF

V gene: TRBV11-2
D gene: -
CDR3 protein: ASSLDRWGGEETQY

V gene: TRBV7-6
D gene: TRBD1
CDR3 protein: ASSLNRGHTGELF

V gene: TRBV7-2
D gene: TRBD1
CDR3 protein: ASSPVGTVNQPQH

V gene: TRBV5-4
D gene: TRBD2
CDR3 protein: ASSPQERGFKTDTQY

V gene: TRBV2
D gene: -
CDR3 protein: ASSESAIRTAQH

V gene: TRBV6-5
D gene: TRBD2
CDR3 protein: ASKRTSGAHTDTQY

V gene: TRBV7-9
D gene: -
CDR3 protein: ASSSQGRQETQY

V gene: TRBV12-3/TRBV12-4
D gene: TRBD1
CDR3 protein: ASSLSDRGPNNYGYT

V gene: TRBV9
D gene: -
CDR3 protein: ASSDKRIAPDTQY

V gene: TRBV24-1
D gene: -
CDR3 protein: ATSDLQGGAYNEQF

V gene: TRBV6-5
D gene: TRBD1
CDR3 protein: ASSSTGFADTQY

V gene: TRBV28
D gene: TRBD2
CDR3 protein: ASSTGLAGVRELF

V gene: TRBV20-1
D gene: TRBD2
CDR3 protein: SARPSGGYNEQF

V gene: TRBV27
D gene: TRBD2
CDR3 protein: ASGGLADYEQY

V gene: TRBV20-1
D gene: -
CDR3 protein: SARDLGRGAYGYT

V gene: TRBV20-1
D gene: -
CDR3 protein: SARSRGGNEKLF

V gene: TRBV6-5
D gene: TRBD1
CDR3 protein: ASSYSNRRLPGQGTVSYEQY

V gene: TRBV28
D gene: -
CDR3 protein: ASSPAMGNIQY

V gene: TRBV4-1
D gene: TRBD1
CDR3 protein: ASSPPRDRYNSPLH

V gene: TRBV11-2
D gene: TRBD2
CDR3 protein: ASSLGTSGTDTQY

V gene: TRBV28
D gene: -
CDR3 protein: ASSSPGKARPPEAF

V gene: TRBV3-1
D gene: -
CDR3 protein: VSSQDERWVEAF

V gene: TRBV6-1
D gene: TRBD1
CDR3 protein: ASSLRDRDEPTEAF

V gene: TRBV11-2
D gene: -
CDR3 protein: ASSSQHNQPQH

V gene: TRBV7-9
D gene: -
CDR3 protein: ASTLLGAVNTEAF

V gene: TRBV5-5
D gene: -
CDR3 protein: ASSLVRYRIPDNEQF

V gene: TRBV2
D gene: -
CDR3 protein: AARSSYEQY

V gene: TRBV5-6
D gene: TRBD1
CDR3 protein: ASSWDRHNTGELF

V gene: TRBV6-2/TRBV6-3
D gene: -
CDR3 protein: ASSWQGGSGSVTGELF

V gene: TRBV7-8
D gene: TRBD1
CDR3 protein: ASSPDREGYGYT

V gene: TRBV12-3/TRBV12-4
D gene: -
CDR3 protein: ASSFGDPSNYEQY

V gene: TRBV7-9
D gene: -
CDR3 protein: ASSLEAISYT

V gene: TRBV5-6
D gene: TRBD1
CDR3 protein: ASSTGPGTGGLNEQF

V gene: TRBV18
D gene: -
CDR3 protein: ASSPGSPRGKETQY

V gene: TRBV6-2/TRBV6-3
D gene: -
CDR3 protein: ASSTYRGASTDTQY